Listed below are T cell receptor beta chains from one sample, sequenced in a study of T cells after yellow fever vaccination. TCRdb redid the calling of the 5' RACE reads with MiXCR, one entry per CDR3 protein. The repertoire consists of over 250,000 distinct CDR3 sequences, with roughly 4.8% occurring once and the leading ten covering around 3.5%. Sequenced material: CD4+ T cells sorted from PBMCs, taken on the day of the yellow fever booster vaccination. These TCRs come from a man aged 18 to 30 who received the YFV17D yellow fever vaccine. CDR3s include the opening cysteine and the closing phenylalanine or tryptophan. D genes are given only for firm matches. Expanded clones get a size class; other rows say once, few or many, or leave the size out.

NA,many,TRBJ1-2,TRBV4-3,TGCGCCAGCAGCCACCAGGGAAACGGCTACACCTTC,CASSHQGNGYTF
NA,many,TRBJ2-5,TRBV7-9,TGTGCCAGCAGCTTTGGACAAGAGACCCAGTACTTC,CASSFGQETQYF
NA,few,TRBJ1-5,TRBV24-1,TGTGCCACCAGTGATTCGGCGGGCGGAGGGAGCAATCAGCCCCAGCATTTT,CATSDSAGGGSNQPQHF
TRBD2,many,TRBJ2-5,TRBV12-3/TRBV12-4,TGTGCCAGCAGTGAGGGACTAGCGGAAGAGACCCAGTACTTC,CASSEGLAEETQYF
NA,few,TRBJ2-6,TRBV5-5,TGTGCCAGCAGCTTGGCACGGCCCTCTGGGGCCAACGTCCTGACTTTC,CASSLARPSGANVLTF
NA,NA,TRBJ1-1,TRBV12-3/TRBV12-4,TGTGCCAGCAGTTTACTGGCGTCAGAGGCTTTCTTT,CASSLLASEAFF
NA,many,TRBJ1-2,TRBV3-1,TGTGCCAGCAGCCAAGCCCGAGGCTACACCTTC,CASSQARGYTF
NA,NA,TRBJ2-7,TRBV20-1,TGCAGTGCTAGGGTCCCAGGAGGATCAGGGCAGTACTTC,CSARVPGGSGQYF
TRBD2,few,TRBJ2-3,TRBV7-9,TGTGCCAGCAGCTTAAGCGGGGGGGCGGCAGATACGCAGTATTTT,CASSLSGGAADTQYF
TRBD2,few,TRBJ2-5,TRBV7-2,TGTGCCAGCAGCCTCAGGGGCGGGGGGGCCGAAGAGACCCAGTACTTC,CASSLRGGGAEETQYF
NA,NA,TRBJ1-4,TRBV7-6,TGTGCCAGCAGCTTAGAGCGGTGGGGAGGAAAACTGTTTTTT,CASSLERWGGKLFF
TRBD1,NA,TRBJ1-4,TRBV18,TGTGCCAGCTCGCTTCTCCCGACAGGGAACGAAAAACTGTTTTTT,CASSLLPTGNEKLFF
NA,NA,TRBJ1-1,TRBV27,TGTGCCCGCAGTACTCGGGGGGGGTACACTGAAGCTTTCTTT,CARSTRGGYTEAFF
NA,few,TRBJ2-1,TRBV11-2,TGTGCCAGCAACAAAGCCTTTAGGCGGGGGCATGAGCAGTTCTTC,CASNKAFRRGHEQFF
TRBD1,many,TRBJ1-1,TRBV6-5,TGTGCCAGCAGGACTGAACAGGGGGTCAACACTGAAGCTTTCTTT,CASRTEQGVNTEAFF
NA,many,TRBJ2-7,TRBV7-7,TGTGCCAGCAGCTCCGCTCCCTCCTACGAGCAGTACTTC,CASSSAPSYEQYF
NA,many,TRBJ2-7,TRBV5-1,TGCGCCAGCAGCTACGGGGCCACGGCGGACCTTTCCTACGAGCAGTACTTC,CASSYGATADLSYEQYF
NA,NA,TRBJ1-1,TRBV6-2/TRBV6-3,TGTGCCAGCAGCTTTCCTACAGGGACGAACACTGAAGCTTTCTTT,CASSFPTGTNTEAFF
NA,many,TRBJ2-1,TRBV11-3,TGTGCCAGCAGCTCCTCTAGTGCGGGGAATTACAATGAGCAGTTCTTC,CASSSSSAGNYNEQFF
TRBD2,few,TRBJ2-5,TRBV20-1,TGCAGTGCTAGAGATCAGCGGGGGTGGGAGACCCAGTACTTC,CSARDQRGWETQYF
NA,few,TRBJ1-2,TRBV20-1,TGCAGTGCTCACGATGGCTACACCTTC,CSAHDGYTF
NA,few,TRBJ1-3,TRBV7-8,TGTGCCAGCAGATCAATTCAGACCTCTGGAAACACCATATATTTT,CASRSIQTSGNTIYF
NA,many,TRBJ2-1,TRBV29-1,TGCAGCGTTCTGGTAGCTTCCCACAATGAGCAGTTCTTC,CSVLVASHNEQFF
NA,NA,TRBJ1-5,TRBV5-1,TGCGCCAGCAGCTTGGAGAGCATGGGGGGACGTCAGCCCCAGCATTTT,CASSLESMGGRQPQHF
NA,many,TRBJ2-2,TRBV5-5,TGTGCCAGCAGCTTGATGGGTGTCGGGGAGCTGTTTTTT,CASSLMGVGELFF
NA,NA,TRBJ2-5,TRBV5-1,TGCGCCAGCAGCTTCACAGGGTACCAAGAGACCCAGTACTTC,CASSFTGYQETQYF
NA,NA,TRBJ2-7,TRBV5-4,TGTGCCAGCAGCTTCAGTCGGGGGCGGTCCTACGAGCAGTACTTC,CASSFSRGRSYEQYF
NA,few,TRBJ1-5,TRBV12-3/TRBV12-4,TGTGCCAGCAGTCCGACCAGGGGCAGGGTGGGCAATCAGCCCCAGCATTTT,CASSPTRGRVGNQPQHF
NA,many,TRBJ1-3,TRBV12-3/TRBV12-4,TGTGCCAGCAGCCCCGGGGGGGCGAACACCATATATTTT,CASSPGGANTIYF
NA,NA,TRBJ1-1,TRBV7-9,TGTGCCAGCAGGATACCTACAGCCAACACTGAAGCTTTCTTT,CASRIPTANTEAFF
TRBD1,many,TRBJ1-1,TRBV4-3,TGCGCCAGCAGCCAGCAGGGGGACACTGAAGCTTTCTTT,CASSQQGDTEAFF
NA,NA,TRBJ2-1,TRBV5-4,TGTGCCAGCAGCGTTCAGGGTAATGAGCAGTTCTTC,CASSVQGNEQFF
NA,few,TRBJ2-5,TRBV12-3/TRBV12-4,TGTGCCAGCAGTTTAAACAGGAGGGAGACCCAGTACTTC,CASSLNRRETQYF
NA,NA,TRBJ2-3,TRBV7-3,TGTGCCAGCAGCTCGGCAGGGAGTTGGGATACGCAGTATTTT,CASSSAGSWDTQYF
NA,few,TRBJ1-1,TRBV5-1,TGCGCCAGCAGCTACCTCCGGCCTGGGGACACTGAAGCTTTCTTT,CASSYLRPGDTEAFF
NA,NA,TRBJ2-2,TRBV20-1,TGCAGTGCTAGGTTCGGTAACACCGGGGAGCTGTTTTTT,CSARFGNTGELFF
NA,NA,TRBJ1-5,TRBV18,TGTGCCAGCTCAGAGACCACAGGGTTCAATCAGCCCCAGCATTTT,CASSETTGFNQPQHF
TRBD2,NA,TRBJ2-3,TRBV5-6,TGTGCCAGCAGCTCCGTTAGCGGGGGACGCCCAAATACGCAGTATTTT,CASSSVSGGRPNTQYF
NA,few,TRBJ1-1,TRBV12-3/TRBV12-4,TGTGCCAGCAGCCGCGGACCGGTGGAAGCTTTCTTT,CASSRGPVEAFF
NA,many,TRBJ2-1,TRBV20-1,TGCAGTGCTAGAGACGGGGCGGGGCGAAACAATGAGCAGTTCTTC,CSARDGAGRNNEQFF
NA,NA,TRBJ1-4,TRBV7-8,TGTGCCAGCGGCCCGGTGGAAACTAATGAAAAACTGTTTTTT,CASGPVETNEKLFF
NA,many,TRBJ2-2,TRBV10-3,TGTGCCATCAGTGGTGGGGGAGGCACCGGGGAGCTGTTTTTT,CAISGGGGTGELFF